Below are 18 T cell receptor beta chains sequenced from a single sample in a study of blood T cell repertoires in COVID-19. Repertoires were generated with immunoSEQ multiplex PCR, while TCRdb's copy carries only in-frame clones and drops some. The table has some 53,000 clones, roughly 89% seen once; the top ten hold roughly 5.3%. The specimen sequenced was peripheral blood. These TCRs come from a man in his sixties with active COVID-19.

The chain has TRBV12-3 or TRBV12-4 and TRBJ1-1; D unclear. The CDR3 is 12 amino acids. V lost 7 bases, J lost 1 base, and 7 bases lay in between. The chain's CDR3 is CASTIGNTEAFF. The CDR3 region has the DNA TGTGCCAGCACCATCGGGAACACTGAAGCTTTCTTT.

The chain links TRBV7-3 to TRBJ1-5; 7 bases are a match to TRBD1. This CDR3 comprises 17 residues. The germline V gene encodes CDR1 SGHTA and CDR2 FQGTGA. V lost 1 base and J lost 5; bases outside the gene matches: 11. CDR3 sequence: CASSLILSLTGHQPQHF. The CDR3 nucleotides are TGTGCCAGCAGCTTAATTTTGTCGTTGACAGGGCATCAGCCCCAGCATTTT. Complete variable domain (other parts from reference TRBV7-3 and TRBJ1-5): GAGVSQTPSNKVTEKGKYVELRCDPISGHTALYWYRQSLGQGPEFLIYFQGTGAADDSGLPNDRFFAVRPEGSVSTLKIQRTERGDSAVYLCASSLILSLTGHQPQHFGDGTRLSIL.

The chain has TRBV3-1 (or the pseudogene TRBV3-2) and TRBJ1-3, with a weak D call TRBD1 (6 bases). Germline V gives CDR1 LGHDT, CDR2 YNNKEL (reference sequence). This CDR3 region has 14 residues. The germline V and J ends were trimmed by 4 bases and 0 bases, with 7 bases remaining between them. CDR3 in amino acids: CASSPDSSGNTIYF. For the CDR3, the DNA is TGTGCCAGCAGCCCGGACAGCTCTGGAAACACCATATATTTT.

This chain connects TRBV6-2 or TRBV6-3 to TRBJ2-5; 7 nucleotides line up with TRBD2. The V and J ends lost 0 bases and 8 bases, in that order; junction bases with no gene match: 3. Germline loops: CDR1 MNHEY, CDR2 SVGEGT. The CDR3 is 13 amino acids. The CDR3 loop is CASSYSEGLTQYF. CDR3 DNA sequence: TGTGCCAGCAGTTACTCGGAGGGACTAACCCAGTACTTC.

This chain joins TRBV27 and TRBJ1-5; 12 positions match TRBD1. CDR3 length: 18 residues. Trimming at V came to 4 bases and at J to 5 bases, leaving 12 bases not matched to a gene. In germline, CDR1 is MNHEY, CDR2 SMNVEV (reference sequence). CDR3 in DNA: TGTGCCAGCAGTTCCGGGTGGGGACAGGGGGCTTCTTATCAGCCCCAGCATTTT. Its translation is CASSSGWGQGASYQPQHF.

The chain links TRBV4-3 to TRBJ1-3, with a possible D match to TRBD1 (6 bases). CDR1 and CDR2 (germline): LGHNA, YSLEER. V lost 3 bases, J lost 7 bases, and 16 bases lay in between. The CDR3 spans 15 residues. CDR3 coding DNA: TGCGCCAGCAGCCAGCAGGGGTCAGGATCCAACACCATATATTTT. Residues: CASSQQGSGSNTIYF.

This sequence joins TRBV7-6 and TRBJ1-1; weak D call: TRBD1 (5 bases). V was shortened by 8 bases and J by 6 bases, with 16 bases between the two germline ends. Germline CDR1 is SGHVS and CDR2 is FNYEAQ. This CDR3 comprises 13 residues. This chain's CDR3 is CASGLGGVSEAFF. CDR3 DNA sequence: TGTGCCAGCGGACTTGGAGGGGTGTCTGAAGCTTTCTTT. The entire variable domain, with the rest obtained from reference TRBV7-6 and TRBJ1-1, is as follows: GAGVSQSPRYKVTKRGQDVALRCDPISGHVSLYWYRQALGQGPEFLTYFNYEAQQDKSGLPNDRFSAERPEGSISTLTIQRTEQRDSAMYRCASGLGGVSEAFFGQGTRLTVV.

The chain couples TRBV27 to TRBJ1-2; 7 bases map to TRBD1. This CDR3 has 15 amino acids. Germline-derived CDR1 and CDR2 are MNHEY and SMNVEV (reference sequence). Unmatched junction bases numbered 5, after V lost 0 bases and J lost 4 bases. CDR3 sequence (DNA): TGTGCCAGCAGTTTATCTGCGGGACAGATCTATGGCTACACCTTC. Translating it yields CASSLSAGQIYGYTF.

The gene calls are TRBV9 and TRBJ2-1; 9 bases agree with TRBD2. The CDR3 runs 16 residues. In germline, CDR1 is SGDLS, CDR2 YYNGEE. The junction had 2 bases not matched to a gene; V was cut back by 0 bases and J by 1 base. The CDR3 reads CASSVGLAVSYNEQFF. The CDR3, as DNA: TGTGCCAGCAGCGTAGGACTAGCGGTATCCTACAATGAGCAGTTCTTC. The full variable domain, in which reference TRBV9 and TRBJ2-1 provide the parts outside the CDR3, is DSGVTQTPKHLITATGQRVTLRCSPRSGDLSVYWYQQSLDQGLQFLIQYYNGEERAKGNILERFSAQQFPDLHSELNLSSLELGDSALYFCASSVGLAVSYNEQFFGPGTRLTVL.

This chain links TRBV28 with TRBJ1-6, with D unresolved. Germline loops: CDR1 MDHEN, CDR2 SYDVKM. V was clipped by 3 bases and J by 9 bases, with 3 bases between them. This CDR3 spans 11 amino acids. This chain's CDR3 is CASSFLSPLHF. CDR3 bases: TGTGCCAGCAGTTTCCTTTCACCCCTCCACTTT. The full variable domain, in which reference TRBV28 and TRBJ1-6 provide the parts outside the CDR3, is DVKVTQSSRYLVKRTGEKVFLECVQDMDHENMFWYRQDPGLGLRLIYFSYDVKMKEKGDIPEGYSVSREKKERFSLILESASTNQTSMYLCASSFLSPLHFGNGTRLTVT.

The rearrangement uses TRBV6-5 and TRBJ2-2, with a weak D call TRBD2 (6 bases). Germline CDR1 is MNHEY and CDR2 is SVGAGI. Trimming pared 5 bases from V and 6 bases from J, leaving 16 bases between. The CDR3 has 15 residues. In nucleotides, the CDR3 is TGTGCCAGCAGTCATAGACTAGTAACTTCCGGGGAGCTGTTTTTT. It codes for CASSHRLVTSGELFF.

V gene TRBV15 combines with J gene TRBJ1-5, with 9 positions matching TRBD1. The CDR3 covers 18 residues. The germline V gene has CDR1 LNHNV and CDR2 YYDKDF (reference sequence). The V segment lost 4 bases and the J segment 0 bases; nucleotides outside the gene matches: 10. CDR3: CATSTHTGTGSSNQPQHF. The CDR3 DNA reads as TGTGCCACCAGCACACACACCGGGACAGGGAGTAGCAATCAGCCCCAGCATTTT.

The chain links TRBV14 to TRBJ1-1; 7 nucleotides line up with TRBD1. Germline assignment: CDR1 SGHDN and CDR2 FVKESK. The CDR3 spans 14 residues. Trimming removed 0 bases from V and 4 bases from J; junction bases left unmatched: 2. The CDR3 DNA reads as TGTGCCAGCAGCCAAGAACAGGGGTCCACTGAAGCTTTCTTT. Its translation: CASSQEQGSTEAFF.

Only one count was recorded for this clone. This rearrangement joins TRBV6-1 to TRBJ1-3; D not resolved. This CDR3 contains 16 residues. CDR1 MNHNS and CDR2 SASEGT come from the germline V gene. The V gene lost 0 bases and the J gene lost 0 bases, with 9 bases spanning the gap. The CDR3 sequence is CASSEAVSGSGNTIYF. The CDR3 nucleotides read TGTGCCAGCAGTGAAGCGGTGTCGGGCTCTGGAAACACCATATATTTT.

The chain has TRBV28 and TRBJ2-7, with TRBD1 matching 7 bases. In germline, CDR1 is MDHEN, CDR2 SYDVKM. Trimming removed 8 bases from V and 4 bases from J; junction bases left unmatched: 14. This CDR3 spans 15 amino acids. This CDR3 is CASSPPDRRPYEQYF. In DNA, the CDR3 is TGTGCCAGCTCCCCCCCGGACAGGCGACCTTACGAGCAGTACTTC.

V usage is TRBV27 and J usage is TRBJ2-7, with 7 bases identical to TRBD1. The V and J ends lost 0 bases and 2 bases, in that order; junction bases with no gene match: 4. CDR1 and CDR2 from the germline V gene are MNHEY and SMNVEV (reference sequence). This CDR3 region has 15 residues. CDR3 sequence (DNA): TGTGCCAGCAGTTTATCGTTACAGGGGACCTACGAGCAGTACTTC. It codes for CASSLSLQGTYEQYF.

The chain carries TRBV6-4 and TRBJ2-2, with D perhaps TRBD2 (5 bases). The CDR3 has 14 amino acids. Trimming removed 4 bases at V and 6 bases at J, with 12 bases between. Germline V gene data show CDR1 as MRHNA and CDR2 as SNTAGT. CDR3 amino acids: CASSGWEAAGELFF. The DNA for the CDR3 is TGTGCCAGCAGTGGGTGGGAAGCGGCCGGGGAGCTGTTTTTT.

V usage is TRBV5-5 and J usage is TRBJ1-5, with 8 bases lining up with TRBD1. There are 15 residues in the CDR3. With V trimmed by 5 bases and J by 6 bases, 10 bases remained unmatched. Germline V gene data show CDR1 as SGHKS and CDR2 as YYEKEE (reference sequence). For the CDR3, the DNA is TGTGCCAGCAGTACCCGAGGACAGGGCAGTCAGCCCCAGCATTTT. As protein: CASSTRGQGSQPQHF. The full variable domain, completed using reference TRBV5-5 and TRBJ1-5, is DAGVTQSPTHLIKTRGQQVTLRCSPISGHKSVSWYQQVLGQGPQFIFQYYEKEERGRGNFPDRFSARQFPNYSSELNVNALLLGDSALYLCASSTRGQGSQPQHFGDGTRLSIL.